This paragraph covers one T cell receptor (beta chain) sequence. Its antigen remains unknown. Time point noted: cycle 4 day 1 (C4D1), after six to seven weeks of nivolumab. There was relapse after autologous stem cell transplantation in every patient, and there was variation in brentuximab vedotin exposure. This CDR3 is 15 amino acids long. The V end lost 0 bases, the J end lost 1 base, and 9 bases lay between the germline ends. CDR1 is LNHDA and CDR2 is SQIVND in the germline V gene (reference sequence). Sequencing used immunoSEQ multiplex PCR; TCRdb keeps in-frame clones, though not all of them. Of around 93,000 clones listed, more than 70% are singletons. This specimen comes from a study of PD-1 blockade in classical Hodgkin lymphoma. Study information: Nivolumab 3 mg/kg was given intravenously every 2 weeks. Study results and limitations: CD4+ TCR diversity, unlike CD8+, climbed significantly by C4D1. Newly diagnosed and completely responding patients shared comparable baseline diversity. Prior therapy or disease activity may underlie the repertoire differences, whose causes remain undefined.

This receptor was identified in a human donor with classical Hodgkin lymphoma. The rearrangement joins TRBV19 to TRBJ1-1; D remains ambiguous. The sample in question was peripheral blood mononuclear cells (PBMCs), obtained before the fourth cycle of nivolumab. The CDR3 spells CASSIDKEENTEAFF. For the CDR3, the DNA is TGTGCCAGTAGTATAGATAAGGAAGAGAACACTGAAGCTTTCTTT.